What follows are 27 T cell receptor beta chains derived from one specimen sequenced in a study of T cell clonotyping in hematopoietic cell transplantation (dated by TCRdb to the early 2020s). What this sample's time point label stands for: 180 days after allo-HCT. The method behind the library was the immunoSEQ multiplex PCR assay. TCRdb carries this immuneACCESS record with in-frame sequences only. Its versions omit some clonotypes, under half of them owing to an unresolved V gene in the studies checked, with the rest unexplained. Here the sample has about 1,300 clones; about 85% occur a single time. Around 42% of the sample is in the top ten clones. Specimen: peripheral blood mononuclear cells, collected 180 days after allogeneic stem cell transplant. All receptors derive from a female patient in her forties or fifties who had an allogeneic stem cell transplant from an unrelated donor, so T cells may come from the graft donor. Some clones in this sample may be carry-over from other donors' samples.

A single count supports this clone. The chain carries TRBV4-1 and TRBJ1-4; weak D call: TRBD1 (5 bases). Germline lookup yields CDR1 MGHRA and CDR2 YSYEKL. This CDR3 spans 13 amino acids. Between the trimmed V and J ends, which lost 1 base and 10 bases, there was a span of 10 bases. The CDR3 region is CASSQVGRAKLFF. Written as DNA, the CDR3 is TGCGCCAGCAGCCAAGTCGGCAGGGCAAAACTGTTTTTT.

This chain uses TRBV25-1 with TRBJ2-5, with a weak D call TRBD1 (6 bases). CDR1 is MGHDK and CDR2 is SYGVNS in the germline V gene. This CDR3 comprises 14 residues. Trimming removed 7 bases at V and 4 bases at J, with 16 bases between. The CDR3 DNA sequence: TGTGCCAGCACCCGGGACACCCACCCAGAGACCCAGTACTTC. It codes for CASTRDTHPETQYF.

This rearrangement joins TRBV2 to TRBJ1-5; D is ambiguous. The CDR3 has 16 amino acids. The V end was cut by 2 bases, the J end by 4 bases, with 15 bases between. Germline loops: CDR1 SNHLY, CDR2 FYNNEI. The CDR3 reads CASSELLGQLNQPQHF. The DNA of the CDR3 is TGTGCCAGCAGTGAACTTCTTGGGCAGCTGAATCAGCCCCAGCATTTT.

Of note for this clone: The germline gene is not matched at one end of the junction; a read error may be the cause. The chain has TRBV7-7 and TRBJ2-7; possibly TRBD1 or TRBD2 for D (5 bases each). CDR3 size: 15 residues. CDR1 is SSHAT, CDR2 FNYEAQ, per germline (reference sequence). CDR3 DNA sequence: TGTGCTAGCAGCTTAGGGGTCGGGATGGGCTACGAGCAGTACTTC. Translated, it gives CASSLGVGMGYEQYF. The full variable domain, rest sourced from reference TRBV7-7 and TRBJ2-7, is GAGVSQSPRYKVTKRGQDVTLRCDPISSHATLYWYQQALGQGPEFLTYFNYEAQPDKSGLPSDRFSAERPEGSISTLTIQRTEQRDSAMYRCASSLGVGMGYEQYFGPGTRLTVT.

The chain couples TRBV9 to TRBJ1-5; tentative D call: TRBD1 (6 bases). Germline V gives CDR1 SGDLS, CDR2 YYNGEE. This CDR3 comprises 15 residues. V was trimmed by 3 bases and J by 5 bases, leaving 15 bases between them. The CDR3, as DNA: TGTGCCAGCAGCGCACAGGGTAGCATCGATCAGCCCCAGCATTTT. Translated, it gives CASSAQGSIDQPQHF.

The V and J genes are TRBV29-1 and TRBJ2-5; 9 nucleotides agree with TRBD1. The germline CDR1 and CDR2 sequences are SQVTM and ANQGSEA. V shed 7 bases, J shed 5 bases, and the junction held 8 bases outside the gene matches. There are 13 residues in the CDR3. The CDR3 region is CSARDRVVETQYF. CDR3 sequence (DNA): TGCAGCGCCCGGGACAGGGTGGTGGAGACCCAGTACTTC.

DNA for the CDR3: TGTGCCTGGAGTGTATTGGGAGGGACCCAAGTCAGACAGGGGGCTGCGGGCTATGGCTACACCTTC. It yields the protein CAWSVLGGTQVRQGAAGYGYTF. The chain links TRBV30 to TRBJ1-2; 10 bases match TRBD1. V lost 0 bases and J lost 4; bases outside the gene matches: 26. CDR1 is GTSNPN, CDR2 SVGIG, per germline (reference sequence). The CDR3 runs 22 residues.

The V gene is TRBV30, the J gene TRBJ2-5, with no clear D. The germline V gene encodes CDR1 GTSNPN and CDR2 SVGIG (reference sequence). CDR3 length: 13 residues. V lost 3 bases and J lost 4, with 12 bases in between. This CDR3 is CAWRRTVRETQYF. The DNA for the CDR3 is TGTGCCTGGAGACGGACGGTCCGAGAGACCCAGTACTTC.

The chain couples TRBV18 to TRBJ2-5, with D possibly being TRBD2 (5 bases). V was cut by 3 bases and J by 5 bases, with 10 bases left in between. The CDR3 is 13 residues long. Germline V gene lookup returns CDR1 KGHSH and CDR2 LQKENI. This CDR3 is CASSPVSGETQYF. DNA of the CDR3: TGTGCCAGCTCACCGGTCTCGGGGGAGACCCAGTACTTC. Filled out from reference TRBV18 and TRBJ2-5, the complete variable domain reads NAGVMQNPRHLVRRRGQEARLRCSPMKGHSHVYWYRQLPEEGLKFMVYLQKENIIDESGMPKERFSAEFPKEGPSILRIQQVVRGDSAAYFCASSPVSGETQYFGPGTRLLVL.

The J gene is TRBJ2-2, the V gene TRBV6-5; weak D call: TRBD1 (6 bases). With 0 bases removed from V and 6 bases from J, the gap between germline ends came to 8 bases. The V gene's germline CDR1 is MNHEY and CDR2 SVGAGI. This CDR3 has 14 residues. CDR3 protein: CASSYSQGAGELFF. Written as DNA, the CDR3 is TGTGCCAGCAGTTACTCACAGGGTGCCGGGGAGCTGTTTTTT.

This clone was seen a single time. The genes are TRBV7-3 and TRBJ2-2; D unresolved. V lost 5 bases to trimming and J lost 4 bases, with 8 bases between them. The CDR3 is made up of 13 amino acids. Per germline, CDR1 SGHTA and CDR2 FQGTGA. The CDR3 is CASSPLVTGELFF. The CDR3, as DNA: TGTGCCAGCAGCCCCCTTGTCACCGGGGAGCTGTTTTTT.

The chain joins TRBV9 to TRBJ2-7; D is undetermined. Germline V gene lookup returns CDR1 SGDLS and CDR2 YYNGEE. With 3 bases removed from V and 6 bases from J, the gap between germline ends came to 10 bases. The CDR3 is 12 residues long. The CDR3 sequence is CASSGPPGEQYF. CDR3 bases: TGTGCCAGCAGCGGGCCGCCGGGCGAGCAGTACTTC.

The chain couples TRBV12-5 to TRBJ1-3, with 7 positions matching TRBD1. CDR1 and CDR2 from the germline V gene are LGHNT and FRNRAP. There are 18 residues in the CDR3. After removal of 0 bases from V and 4 bases from J, the junction contained 12 bases not matched to a gene. The chain's CDR3 is CASGLVNPLTGPGNTIYF. CDR3 coding DNA: TGTGCTAGTGGTTTGGTCAATCCCCTGACAGGGCCGGGAAACACCATATATTTT.

This sequence joins TRBV19 and TRBJ2-5; the D gene is possibly TRBD1 (6 bases). V lost 4 bases, J lost 2 bases, and 11 bases lay in between. The CDR3 has 14 residues. Looked up from germline, CDR1 is LNHDA and CDR2 is SQIVND (reference sequence). The CDR3 DNA follows: TGTGCCAGTAGTACGGGGACACTACAAGAGACCCAGTACTTC. Protein sequence: CASSTGTLQETQYF.

V gene TRBV2 combines with J gene TRBJ2-7, with D hard to call. The V gene lost 8 bases and the J gene lost 2 bases, with 4 bases spanning the gap. This CDR3 is 10 amino acids long. The germline V gene encodes CDR1 SNHLY and CDR2 FYNNEI. The CDR3: CASSTYEQYF. CDR3 nucleotides: TGTGCCAGCTCAACCTACGAGCAGTACTTC.

This sequence joins TRBV9 and TRBJ1-2; D may be TRBD1 (6 bases). Trimming shortened V by 4 bases and J by 1 base, and 17 bases separated the two germline ends. This CDR3 has 16 amino acids. Per the germline V gene, CDR1 is SGDLS and CDR2 is YYNGEE. The CDR3 DNA follows: TGTGCCAGCAGCCCGCACGGAGGGGGGAGTAACTATGGCTACACCTTC. This sequence encodes CASSPHGGGSNYGYTF.

This chain joins TRBV30 and TRBJ1-2; 7 bases fit TRBD1. CDR1 is GTSNPN and CDR2 is SVGIG in the germline V gene (reference sequence). V gave up 3 bases and J gave up 4 bases; unmatched junction bases: 8. The CDR3 consists of 14 residues. For the CDR3, the DNA is TGTGCCTGGAGCTATGACAGGGTTGGCTATGGCTACACCTTC. This translates into CAWSYDRVGYGYTF.

This sequence joins TRBV11-2 and TRBJ2-2; D gene uncertain. The germline CDR1 and CDR2 sequences are SGHAT and FQNNGV. The CDR3 is 12 amino acids. The V and J ends lost 2 bases and 5 bases respectively, with 3 bases between them. The CDR3 nucleotides are TGTGCCAGCAGCTTATGGACCGGGGAGCTGTTTTTT. Translated, it gives CASSLWTGELFF. Using reference TRBV11-2 and TRBJ2-2 for the parts outside the CDR3, the full variable domain is EAGVAQSPRYKIIEKRQSVAFWCNPISGHATLYWYQQILGQGPKLLIQFQNNGVVDDSQLPKDRFSAERLKGVDSTLKIQPAKLEDSAVYLCASSLWTGELFFGEGSRLTVL.

The chain joins TRBV2 to TRBJ1-5; D is uncertain. The CDR3 spans 14 residues. V lost 4 bases, J lost 9 bases, and 16 bases lay in between. Germline V gives CDR1 SNHLY, CDR2 FYNNEI. Here the CDR3 reads CASSALAPPGPQHF. The CDR3, as DNA: TGTGCCAGCAGTGCGCTCGCCCCCCCTGGGCCCCAGCATTTT.

The chain links TRBV28 to TRBJ1-1; no reliable D call. Germline V gives CDR1 MDHEN, CDR2 SYDVKM. With 2 bases removed from V and 4 bases from J, the gap between germline ends came to 8 bases. This CDR3 is 13 amino acids long. The CDR3 nucleotides read TGTGCCAGCAGTTTAAATTGGGGCACTGAAGCTTTCTTT. It translates to CASSLNWGTEAFF.

V and J are TRBV9 and TRBJ2-5, with a weak D call TRBD2 (5 bases). The V gene's germline CDR1 is SGDLS and CDR2 YYNGEE. This CDR3 spans 13 amino acids. Trimming cost V 3 bases and J 5 bases, with 11 bases left between them. DNA of the CDR3: TGTGCCAGCAGCGCCCTGACTACGGAGACCCAGTACTTC. As protein: CASSALTTETQYF.

The rearrangement joins TRBV7-9 to TRBJ1-1; D is unclear. The germline V gene has CDR1 SEHNR and CDR2 FQNEAQ (reference sequence). The CDR3 has 11 residues. V shed 5 bases and J shed 5 bases, with 6 bases lying between them. The CDR3 is CASSLSTEAFF. The CDR3 DNA sequence: TGTGCCAGCAGCCTAAGTACTGAAGCTTTCTTT.

The gene calls are TRBV11-3 and TRBJ2-3, with 7 bases matching TRBD2. The trim removed 3 bases at V and 11 bases at J, leaving 8 bases unmatched. This CDR3 contains 13 residues. The germline V gene encodes CDR1 SGHNT and CDR2 YENEEA. CDR3 nucleotide sequence: TGTGCCAGCAGCTTCGCGGGGGTTGCCGAGCAGTATTTT. This gives the protein CASSFAGVAEQYF.

V is TRBV9 and J is TRBJ2-7; D gene ambiguous. V dropped 6 bases and J dropped 0 bases, with 16 bases sitting between them. The CDR3 totals 15 residues. The germline V gene has CDR1 SGDLS and CDR2 YYNGEE. CDR3 in amino acids: CASTFVGKSSYEQYF. As DNA, the CDR3 is TGTGCCAGCACCTTCGTGGGGAAGAGCTCCTACGAGCAGTACTTC.

The chain employs TRBV21-1 and TRBJ2-3; the table's TRBD2 call for D was not verified on the DNA. TRBV21-1 is an annotated pseudogene. This CDR3 has 13 residues. The CDR3 sequence: CALRTTGADTQYF. The DNA of the CDR3 is TGTGCCTTAAGGACGACGGGGGCAGATACGCAGTATTTT.

The genes are TRBV6-5 and TRBJ2-7; D may be TRBD2 (5 bases). The CDR3 has 13 amino acids. V was cut by 5 bases and J by 3 bases, with 11 bases left in between. Germline values: CDR1 MNHEY, CDR2 SVGAGI. This chain's CDR3 is CASSQAGGYEQYF. The CDR3 nucleotides read TGTGCCAGCAGTCAGGCAGGAGGCTACGAGCAGTACTTC.

This clone was recorded a few times. The rearrangement links TRBV6-5 to TRBJ1-6, with no clear D. V lost 5 bases to trimming and J lost 7 bases, with 15 bases between them. There are 15 residues in the CDR3. Germline CDR1 MNHEY, CDR2 SVGAGI. The CDR3 here is CASSRTVEGNSPLHF. The CDR3 DNA sequence: TGTGCCAGCAGTCGGACGGTTGAGGGAAATTCACCCCTCCACTTT.